Listed here are 10 T cell receptor beta chains from one sample, sequenced in a study of OX40 agonist ivuxolimab in advanced cancers. Sequencing was performed with immunoSEQ multiplex PCR; in TCRdb, only in-frame clones are kept and a portion is missing. The table includes roughly 30,000 clones, around nine tenths detected once. The source material was CD4+ or CD8+ T cells sorted from blood, sampled in a trial of the OX40 agonist ivuxolimab. These receptors were obtained from an adult with an advanced solid tumor such as melanoma, head and neck, liver or kidney cancer.

The rearrangement links TRBV7-2 to TRBJ2-7, with D possibly being TRBD2 (6 bases). The CDR3 covers 16 residues. Germline V gives CDR1 SGHTA, CDR2 FQGNSA. V was shortened by 1 base and J by 2 bases, with 15 bases between the two germline ends. CDR3: CASSLGGLALAYEQYF. CDR3 sequence (DNA): TGTGCCAGCAGCTTAGGAGGGCTAGCGCTCGCCTACGAGCAGTACTTC.

This CDR3 reads CASSPGTGITDTQYF. In DNA, the CDR3 is TGCGCCAGCAGCCCCGGGACAGGGATCACAGATACGCAGTATTTT. This chain joins TRBV4-1 and TRBJ2-3, with 9 bases matching TRBD1. Germline loops: CDR1 MGHRA, CDR2 YSYEKL. The CDR3 length is 15 residues. V was pared by 4 bases and J by 2 bases, with 4 bases of the junction left unmatched.

This clone was counted only a few times. V usage is TRBV4-1 and J usage is TRBJ2-3; 8 bases map to TRBD2. The CDR3 contains 15 residues. Germline V gene lookup returns CDR1 MGHRA and CDR2 YSYEKL. Trimming cost V 4 bases and J 5 bases; bases outside gene matches: 8. The CDR3 bases are TGCGCCAGCAGCCTAACCGGACTAGCCCGAGATACGCAGTATTTT. Its protein product is CASSLTGLARDTQYF.

This rearrangement joins TRBV2 to TRBJ2-1, with TRBD1 matching over 7 bases. This CDR3 has 12 residues. J gave up 7 bases and V 9 bases, and 6 bases lay outside the gene matches. Germline V gene sequence: CDR1 SNHLY, CDR2 FYNNEI. The CDR3 DNA reads as TGTGCCAGGCGACAGGGTGGAAATGAGCAGTTCTTC. Translated: CARRQGGNEQFF.

This clone ranks as medium-sized. The chain combines TRBV6-1 with TRBJ2-3, with D unclear. This CDR3 is built from 15 residues. V was cut by 0 bases and J by 0 bases, with 7 bases left in between. The V gene's germline CDR1 is MNHNS and CDR2 SASEGT. CDR3 nucleotide sequence: TGTGCCAGCAGTGAAGCTCTAGGGAGCACAGATACGCAGTATTTT. This encodes CASSEALGSTDTQYF.

The chain joins TRBV19 to TRBJ2-1; the D gene is possibly TRBD2 (5 bases). This CDR3 has 13 residues. V was trimmed by 5 bases and J by 6 bases, leaving 11 bases between them. Germline assignment: CDR1 LNHDA and CDR2 SQIVND (reference sequence). The CDR3 nucleotides read TGTGCCAGTAGTGTTGCCGGAGGCAATGAGCAGTTCTTC. This codes for CASSVAGGNEQFF.

This clone was seen more than once but under ten times. This chain uses TRBV6-5 with TRBJ2-3; 7 nucleotides match TRBD1. The CDR3 runs to 15 residues. CDR1 is MNHEY and CDR2 is SVGAGI in the germline V gene. The ends lost 3 bases at V and 3 bases at J; junction bases unmatched: 6. The chain's CDR3 is CASSYRGRRTDTQYF. The CDR3, as DNA: TGTGCCAGCAGTTATAGGGGGCGCCGGACAGATACGCAGTATTTT.

The CDR3 sequence is CATRDRGFISNQPQHF. The DNA for the CDR3 is TGTGCCACCCGGGACAGGGGTTTTATTAGCAATCAGCCCCAGCATTTT. The chain combines TRBV28 with TRBJ1-5; 10 bases are a match to TRBD1. CDR1 is MDHEN and CDR2 is SYDVKM in the germline V gene. The CDR3 length is 16 residues. V trimming: 10 bases; J trimming: 0 bases; junction bases outside the gene matches: 9.

This clone was detected once. The V gene is TRBV19, the J gene TRBJ2-5, with a tentative D call TRBD2 (6 bases). Germline V CDR1 and CDR2: LNHDA, SQIVND (reference sequence). The CDR3 spans 12 residues. V was trimmed by 6 bases and J by 1 base, leaving 6 bases between them. CDR3 protein: CASRTSQETQYF. The CDR3 bases are TGTGCCAGTAGGACTAGCCAAGAGACCCAGTACTTC.

V gene TRBV4-1 combines with J gene TRBJ1-3; possible D gene TRBD1, 5 bases. Germline CDR1 reads MGHRA; CDR2 reads YSYEKL. This CDR3 has 14 residues. Between the trimmed V and J ends, which lost 6 bases and 0 bases, there was a span of 9 bases. CDR3 sequence reads: CASSNQGSGNTIYF. CDR3 nucleotides: TGCGCCAGCAGTAATCAGGGCTCTGGAAACACCATATATTTT.